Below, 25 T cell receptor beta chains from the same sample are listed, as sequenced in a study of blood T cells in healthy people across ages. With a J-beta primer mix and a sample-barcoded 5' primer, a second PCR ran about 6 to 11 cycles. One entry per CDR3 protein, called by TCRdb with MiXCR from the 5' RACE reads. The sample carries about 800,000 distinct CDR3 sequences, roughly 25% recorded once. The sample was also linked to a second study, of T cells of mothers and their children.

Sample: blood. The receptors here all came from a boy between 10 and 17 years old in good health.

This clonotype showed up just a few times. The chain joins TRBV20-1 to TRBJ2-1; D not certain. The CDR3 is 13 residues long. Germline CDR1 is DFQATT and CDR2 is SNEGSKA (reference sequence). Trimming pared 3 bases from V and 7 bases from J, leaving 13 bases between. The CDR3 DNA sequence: TGCAGTGCTAGGCAGTCTGCTCAGAATGAGCAGTTCTTC. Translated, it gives CSARQSAQNEQFF.

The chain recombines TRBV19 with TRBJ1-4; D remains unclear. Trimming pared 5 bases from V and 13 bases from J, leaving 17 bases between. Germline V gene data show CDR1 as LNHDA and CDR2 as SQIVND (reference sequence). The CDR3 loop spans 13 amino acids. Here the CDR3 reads CASSESRRSGLFF. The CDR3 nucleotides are TGTGCCAGTAGTGAGAGTCGAAGGTCGGGACTGTTTTTT.

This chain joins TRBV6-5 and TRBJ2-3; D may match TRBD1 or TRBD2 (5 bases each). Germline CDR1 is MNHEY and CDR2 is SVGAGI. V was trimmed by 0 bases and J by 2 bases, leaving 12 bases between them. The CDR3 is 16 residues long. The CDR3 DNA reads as TGTGCCAGCAGTTACTCGGGGCAGCGGCCCACAGATACGCAGTATTTT. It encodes CASSYSGQRPTDTQYF.

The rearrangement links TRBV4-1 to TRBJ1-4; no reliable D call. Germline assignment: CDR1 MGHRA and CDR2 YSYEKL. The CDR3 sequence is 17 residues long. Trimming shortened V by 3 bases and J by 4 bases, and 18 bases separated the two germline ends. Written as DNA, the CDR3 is TGCGCCAGCAGCCACTCGCCCCGAAGCAGCTTTAATGAAAAACTGTTTTTT. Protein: CASSHSPRSSFNEKLFF.

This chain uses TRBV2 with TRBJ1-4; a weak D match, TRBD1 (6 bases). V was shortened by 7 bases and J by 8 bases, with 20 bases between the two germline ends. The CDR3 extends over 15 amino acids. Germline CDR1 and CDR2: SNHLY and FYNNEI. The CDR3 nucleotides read TGTGCCAGCATCCCTATGACAGGTCTTTCCGAAAAACTGTTTTTT. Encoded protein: CASIPMTGLSEKLFF.

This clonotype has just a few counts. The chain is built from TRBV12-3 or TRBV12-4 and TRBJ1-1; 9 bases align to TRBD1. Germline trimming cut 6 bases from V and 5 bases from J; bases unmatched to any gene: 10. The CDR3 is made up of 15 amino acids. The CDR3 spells CASRPGTGKWTEAFF. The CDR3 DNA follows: TGTGCCAGCAGACCCGGGACAGGGAAATGGACTGAAGCTTTCTTT.

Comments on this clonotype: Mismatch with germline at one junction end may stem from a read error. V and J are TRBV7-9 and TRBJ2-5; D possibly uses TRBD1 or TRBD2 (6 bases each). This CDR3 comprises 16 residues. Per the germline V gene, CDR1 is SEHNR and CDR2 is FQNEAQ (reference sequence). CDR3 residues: CANSGHVSRGEETQYF. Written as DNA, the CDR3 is TGTGCCAACAGCGGTCATGTTTCGAGGGGGGAGGAGACCCAGTACTTC.

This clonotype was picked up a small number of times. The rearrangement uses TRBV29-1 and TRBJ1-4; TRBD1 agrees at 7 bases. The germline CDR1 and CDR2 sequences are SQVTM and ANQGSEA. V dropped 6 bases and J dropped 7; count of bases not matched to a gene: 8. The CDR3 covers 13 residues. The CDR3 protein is CSVEGARGEKLFF. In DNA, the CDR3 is TGCAGCGTCGAGGGGGCGAGGGGTGAAAAACTGTTTTTT.

CDR3 region: CAISEQGANGYTF. The CDR3 region has the DNA TGTGCCATCAGTGAACAGGGGGCCAATGGCTACACCTTC. This rearrangement joins TRBV10-3 to TRBJ1-2, with 9 bases that match TRBD1. J lost 6 bases, V lost 3 bases, and 2 bases had no gene match. Germline V CDR1 and CDR2: ENHRY, SYGVKD. The CDR3 runs to 13 residues.

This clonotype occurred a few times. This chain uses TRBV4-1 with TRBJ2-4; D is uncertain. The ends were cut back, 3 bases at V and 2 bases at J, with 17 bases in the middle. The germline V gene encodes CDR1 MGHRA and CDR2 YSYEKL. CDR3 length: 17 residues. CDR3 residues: CASSHPVQPTPKNIQYF. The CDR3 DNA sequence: TGCGCCAGCAGCCATCCGGTGCAGCCAACTCCCAAAAACATTCAGTACTTC.

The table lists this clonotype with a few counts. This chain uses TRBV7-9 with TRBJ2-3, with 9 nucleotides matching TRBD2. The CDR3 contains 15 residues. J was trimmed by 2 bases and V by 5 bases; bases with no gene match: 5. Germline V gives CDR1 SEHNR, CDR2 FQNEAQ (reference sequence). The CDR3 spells CASSPWTSVTDTQYF. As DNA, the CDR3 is TGTGCCAGCAGCCCGTGGACTAGCGTCACAGATACGCAGTATTTT.

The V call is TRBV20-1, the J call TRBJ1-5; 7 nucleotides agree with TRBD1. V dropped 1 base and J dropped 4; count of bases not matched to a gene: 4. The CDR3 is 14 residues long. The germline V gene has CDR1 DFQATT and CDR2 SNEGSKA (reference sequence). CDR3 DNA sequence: TGCAGTGCTAGAGGGACAGGTGGAAATCAGCCCCAGCATTTT. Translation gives CSARGTGGNQPQHF.

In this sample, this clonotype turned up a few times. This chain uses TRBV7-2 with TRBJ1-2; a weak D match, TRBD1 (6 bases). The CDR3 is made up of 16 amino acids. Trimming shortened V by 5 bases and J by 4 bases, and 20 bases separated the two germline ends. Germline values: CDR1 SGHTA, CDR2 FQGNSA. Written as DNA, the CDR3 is TGTGCCAGCAGCCAAGGGGGTACAGGGAGAAGCTATGGCTACACCTTC. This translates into CASSQGGTGRSYGYTF.

CDR3 residues: CASSALSYEQYF. CDR3 DNA: TGTGCCAGCAGTGCCCTCTCCTACGAGCAGTACTTC. The chain is built from TRBV25-1 and TRBJ2-7, with no clear D. CDR1 MGHDK and CDR2 SYGVNS come from the germline V gene. The V gene lost 4 bases and the J gene lost 0 bases, with 4 bases spanning the gap. The CDR3 contains 12 residues.

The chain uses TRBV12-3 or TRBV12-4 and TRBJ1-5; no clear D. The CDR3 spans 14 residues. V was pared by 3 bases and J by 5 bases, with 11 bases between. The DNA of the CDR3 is TGTGCCAGCAGTTTCTCGGGATCAGATCAGCCCCAGCATTTT. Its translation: CASSFSGSDQPQHF.

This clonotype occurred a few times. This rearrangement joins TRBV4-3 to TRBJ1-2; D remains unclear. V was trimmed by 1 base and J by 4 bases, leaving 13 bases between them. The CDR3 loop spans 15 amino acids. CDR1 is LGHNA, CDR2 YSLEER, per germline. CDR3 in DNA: TGCGCCAGCAGCCAAGCTGAGGGCAAGAGCTATGGCTACACCTTC. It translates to CASSQAEGKSYGYTF.

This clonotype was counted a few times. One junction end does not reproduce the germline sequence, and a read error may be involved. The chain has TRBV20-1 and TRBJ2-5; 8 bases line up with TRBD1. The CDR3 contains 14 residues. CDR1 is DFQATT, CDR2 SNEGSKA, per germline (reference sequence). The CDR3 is CSASPGGVMETQYF. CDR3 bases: TGCAGCGCTAGTCCAGGGGGCGTTATGGAGACCCAGTACTTC.

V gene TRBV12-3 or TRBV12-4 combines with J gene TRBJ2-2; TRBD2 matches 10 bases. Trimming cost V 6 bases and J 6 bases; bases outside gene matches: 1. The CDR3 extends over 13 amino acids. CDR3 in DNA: TGTGCCAGCAGGCTAGCGGGAGCCGGGGAGCTGTTTTTT. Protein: CASRLAGAGELFF.

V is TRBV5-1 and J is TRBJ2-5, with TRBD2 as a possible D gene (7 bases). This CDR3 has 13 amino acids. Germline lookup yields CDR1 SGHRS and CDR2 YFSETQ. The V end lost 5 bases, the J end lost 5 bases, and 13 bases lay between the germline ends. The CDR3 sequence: CASRRTRGETQYF. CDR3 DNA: TGCGCCAGCAGACGGACTAGGGGGGAGACCCAGTACTTC.

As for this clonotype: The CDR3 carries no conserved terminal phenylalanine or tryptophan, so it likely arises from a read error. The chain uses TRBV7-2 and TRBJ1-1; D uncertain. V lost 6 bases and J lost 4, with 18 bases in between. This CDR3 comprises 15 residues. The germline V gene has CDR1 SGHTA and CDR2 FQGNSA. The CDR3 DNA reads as TGTGCCAGCAGGCCCGCAATGGAGGGTAGCACTGAAGCTTTCCTT. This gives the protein CASRPAMEGSTEAFL.

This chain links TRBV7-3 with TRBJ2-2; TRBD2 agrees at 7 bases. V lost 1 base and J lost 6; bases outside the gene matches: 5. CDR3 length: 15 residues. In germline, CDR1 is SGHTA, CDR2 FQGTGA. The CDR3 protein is CASSLSGSNAGELFF. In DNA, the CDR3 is TGTGCCAGCAGCTTAAGCGGGAGTAACGCCGGGGAGCTGTTTTTT. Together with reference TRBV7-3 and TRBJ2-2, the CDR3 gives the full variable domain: GAGVSQTPSNKVTEKGKYVELRCDPISGHTALYWYRQSLGQGPEFLIYFQGTGAADDSGLPNDRFFAVRPEGSVSTLKIQRTERGDSAVYLCASSLSGSNAGELFFGEGSRLTVL.

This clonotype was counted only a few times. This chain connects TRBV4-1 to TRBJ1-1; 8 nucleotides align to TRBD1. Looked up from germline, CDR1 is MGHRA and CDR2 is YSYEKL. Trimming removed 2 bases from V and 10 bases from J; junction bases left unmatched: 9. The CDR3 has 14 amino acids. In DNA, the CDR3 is TGCGCCAGCAGCCAACAAACGACAGGGGTGGGAGCTTTCTTT. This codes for CASSQQTTGVGAFF.

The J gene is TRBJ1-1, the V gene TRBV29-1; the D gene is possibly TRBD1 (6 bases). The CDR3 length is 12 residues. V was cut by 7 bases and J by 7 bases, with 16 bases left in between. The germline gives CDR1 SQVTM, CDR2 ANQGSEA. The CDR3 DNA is TGCAGCGCCTTACAGGGCCCACGTGAAGCTTTCTTT. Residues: CSALQGPREAFF.

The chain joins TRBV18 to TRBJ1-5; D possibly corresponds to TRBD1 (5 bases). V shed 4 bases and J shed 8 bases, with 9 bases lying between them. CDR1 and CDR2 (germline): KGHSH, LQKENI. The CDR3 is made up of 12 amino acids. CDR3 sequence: CASSRGAEPQHF. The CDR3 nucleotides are TGTGCCAGCTCACGTGGGGCTGAGCCCCAGCATTTT.

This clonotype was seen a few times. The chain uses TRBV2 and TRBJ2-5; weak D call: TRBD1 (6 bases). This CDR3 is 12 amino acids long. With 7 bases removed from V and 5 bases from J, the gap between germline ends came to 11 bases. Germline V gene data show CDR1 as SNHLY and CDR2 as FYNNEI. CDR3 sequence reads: CASTARGETQYF. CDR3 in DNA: TGTGCCAGCACCGCGAGGGGGGAGACCCAGTACTTC. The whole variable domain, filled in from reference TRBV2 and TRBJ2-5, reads EPEVTQTPSHQVTQMGQEVILRCVPISNHLYFYWYRQILGQKVEFLVSFYNNEISEKSEIFDDQFSVERPDGSNFTLKIRSTKLEDSAMYFCASTARGETQYFGPGTRLLVL.